Listed here are 9 T cell receptor beta chains from one sample, sequenced in a study of blood T cell repertoires in COVID-19. Some clones are missing from TCRdb's copy, which holds only in-frame ones; the method was immunoSEQ multiplex PCR. The repertoire holds some 80,000 clones, with around 85% as singletons. Specimen: peripheral blood. All receptors come from a man between 50 and 59 years old with COVID-19, enrolled during active disease.

This clone was observed once. The chain recombines TRBV28 with TRBJ1-2; 7 bases agree with TRBD1. J lost 4 bases, V lost 6 bases, and 5 bases had no gene match. The germline V gene encodes CDR1 MDHEN and CDR2 SYDVKM. The CDR3 extends over 13 amino acids. The CDR3 reads CASRAQGVYGYTF. DNA for the CDR3: TGTGCCAGCAGGGCGCAGGGGGTCTATGGCTACACCTTC.

The V call is TRBV19, the J call TRBJ2-5, with 8 bases aligning to TRBD1. J lost 1 base, V lost 1 base, and 8 bases had no gene match. CDR1 and CDR2 (germline): LNHDA, SQIVND (reference sequence). CDR3 length: 17 residues. Here the CDR3 reads CASSIGGQVLIQETQYF. The CDR3 DNA is TGTGCCAGTAGTATAGGGGGACAGGTTCTCATCCAAGAGACCCAGTACTTC.

This clone was seen a few times. V gene TRBV28 combines with J gene TRBJ1-1; D not certain. The CDR3 runs 13 residues. The germline CDR1 and CDR2 sequences are MDHEN and SYDVKM. V was trimmed by 0 bases and J by 1 base, leaving 3 bases between them. The CDR3 is CASSLWRNTEAFF. CDR3 bases: TGTGCCAGCAGTTTATGGCGGAACACTGAAGCTTTCTTT.

The rearrangement uses TRBV4-3 and TRBJ2-5; 8 bases are a match to TRBD2. Per germline, CDR1 LGHNA and CDR2 YSLEER. The junction had 18 bases not matched to a gene; V was cut back by 0 bases and J by 9 bases. The CDR3 spans 18 residues. CDR3 residues: CASSQERYSGVGREAQYF. The CDR3 DNA sequence: TGCGCCAGCAGCCAAGAGCGATATAGCGGGGTGGGGCGGGAGGCCCAGTACTTC.

The chain links TRBV28 to TRBJ1-5; D is uncertain. V was trimmed by 7 bases and J by 9 bases, leaving 13 bases between them. The V gene's germline CDR1 is MDHEN and CDR2 SYDVKM. The CDR3 covers 12 residues. CDR3 in DNA: TGTGCCAGCACCTTCCGGAGTCTGCCCCAGCATTTT. Amino acids: CASTFRSLPQHF. Drawing the rest from reference TRBV28 and TRBJ1-5, the complete variable domain is DVKVTQSSRYLVKRTGEKVFLECVQDMDHENMFWYRQDPGLGLRLIYFSYDVKMKEKGDIPEGYSVSREKKERFSLILESASTNQTSMYLCASTFRSLPQHFGDGTRLSIL.

The chain carries TRBV5-1 and TRBJ1-1; perhaps TRBD1 as D (5 bases). CDR3 length: 15 amino acids. Trimming left V 4 bases short and J 5 bases short, with 18 bases between. CDR1 and CDR2 (germline): SGHRS, YFSETQ. This CDR3 reads CASSPGPGPGTEAFF. The CDR3 nucleotides read TGCGCCAGCAGCCCAGGCCCAGGGCCAGGGACTGAAGCTTTCTTT.

The chain has TRBV28 and TRBJ1-6, with D maybe TRBD1 (5 bases). The CDR3 is 15 residues long. Germline-derived CDR1 and CDR2 are MDHEN and SYDVKM. Trimming took off 1 base at V and 1 base at J, with 5 bases between the two ends. The CDR3 region is CASSLSGSYNSPLHF. CDR3 nucleotide sequence: TGTGCCAGCAGTTTATCAGGGTCCTATAATTCACCCCTCCACTTT. Combining the CDR3 with reference TRBV28 and TRBJ1-6 gives the whole variable domain DVKVTQSSRYLVKRTGEKVFLECVQDMDHENMFWYRQDPGLGLRLIYFSYDVKMKEKGDIPEGYSVSREKKERFSLILESASTNQTSMYLCASSLSGSYNSPLHFGNGTRLTVT.

The chain joins TRBV21-1 to TRBJ2-3; TRBD1, the table's D call, lacks a check against the DNA. TRBV21-1 has pseudogene status. The CDR3 covers 17 residues. The CDR3 DNA sequence: TGTGCCAGCAGCAAACGGGGAAGGGACAGGGTCGCAGATACGCAGTATTTT. This encodes CASSKRGRDRVADTQYF.

This chain connects TRBV18 to TRBJ2-7; 7 positions match TRBD1. V lost 3 bases, J lost 5 bases, and 13 bases stayed unmatched. Germline V gene sequence: CDR1 KGHSH, CDR2 LQKENI. The CDR3 covers 16 residues. CDR3 region: CASSPKGAGGIDEQYF. The CDR3 DNA is TGTGCCAGCTCACCGAAGGGTGCAGGGGGAATCGACGAGCAGTACTTC.